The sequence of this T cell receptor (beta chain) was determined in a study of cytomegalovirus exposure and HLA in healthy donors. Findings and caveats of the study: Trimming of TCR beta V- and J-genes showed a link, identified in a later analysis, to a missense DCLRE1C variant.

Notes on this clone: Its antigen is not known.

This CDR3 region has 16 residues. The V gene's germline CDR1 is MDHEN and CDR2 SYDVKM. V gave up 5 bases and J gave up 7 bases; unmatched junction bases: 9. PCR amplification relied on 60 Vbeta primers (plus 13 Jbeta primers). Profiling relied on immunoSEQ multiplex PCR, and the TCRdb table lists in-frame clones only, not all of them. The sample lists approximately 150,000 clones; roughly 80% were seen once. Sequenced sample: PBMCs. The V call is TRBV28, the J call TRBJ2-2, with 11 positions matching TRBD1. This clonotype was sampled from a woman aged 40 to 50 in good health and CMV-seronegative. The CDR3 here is CASSPIGQGAGGELFF. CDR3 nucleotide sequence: TGTGCCAGCAGTCCTATAGGACAGGGGGCTGGCGGGGAGCTGTTTTTT.